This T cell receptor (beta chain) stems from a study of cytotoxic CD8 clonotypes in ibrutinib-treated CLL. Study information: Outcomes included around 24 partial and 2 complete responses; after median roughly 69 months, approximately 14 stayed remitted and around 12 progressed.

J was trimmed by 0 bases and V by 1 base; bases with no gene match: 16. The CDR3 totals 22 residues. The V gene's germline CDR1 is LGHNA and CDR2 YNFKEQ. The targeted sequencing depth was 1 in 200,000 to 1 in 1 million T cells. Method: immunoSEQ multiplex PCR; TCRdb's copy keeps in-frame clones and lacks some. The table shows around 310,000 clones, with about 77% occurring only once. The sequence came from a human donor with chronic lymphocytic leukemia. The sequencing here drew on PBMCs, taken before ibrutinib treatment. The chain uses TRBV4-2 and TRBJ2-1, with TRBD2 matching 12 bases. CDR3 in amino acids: CASSQVVTGTSGYTNSYNEQFF. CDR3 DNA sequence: TGTGCCAGCAGCCAAGTTGTTACCGGGACTAGCGGGTATACAAACTCCTACAATGAGCAGTTCTTC.